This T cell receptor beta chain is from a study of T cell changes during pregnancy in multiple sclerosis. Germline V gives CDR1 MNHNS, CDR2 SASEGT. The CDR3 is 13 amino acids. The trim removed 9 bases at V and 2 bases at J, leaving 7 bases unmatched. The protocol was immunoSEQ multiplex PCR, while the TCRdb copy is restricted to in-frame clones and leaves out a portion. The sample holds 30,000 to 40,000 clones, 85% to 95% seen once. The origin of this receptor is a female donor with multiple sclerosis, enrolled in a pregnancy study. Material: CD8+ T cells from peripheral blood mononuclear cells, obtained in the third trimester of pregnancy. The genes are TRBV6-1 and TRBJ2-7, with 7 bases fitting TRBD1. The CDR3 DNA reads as TGTGCCAGTGCCGGGACAGAGACCTACGAGCAGTACTTC. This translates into CASAGTETYEQYF.